This T cell receptor beta chain was captured by sequencing in a study of blood T cell repertoires in COVID-19. Background on the study: Acute and convalescent COVID-19 samples came from the United States, Italy and Spain. Sample material is recorded as cDNA or gDNA derived from T cells, B-cell-depleted T cells, or PBMCs.

In the study's own analysis: Quantification of nucleated cells was approximated via reference gene primer amplification. The data were produced by immunoSEQ multiplex PCR, yet TCRdb's version contains in-frame clones alone and is incomplete. V and J calls and clone size come straight from that table; D and trimming were deduced from the DNA. The table includes just under 80,000 clones, around 84% detected once. Sequenced: peripheral blood. The receptor's source is a human donor in a cohort sampled during active COVID-19.

This chain's CDR3 is CASSNTDTQYF. The CDR3 coding sequence is TGTGCCAGCAGCAACACAGATACGCAGTATTTT. The chain is built from TRBV2 and TRBJ2-3; D not certain. The CDR3 is made up of 11 amino acids. Trimming removed 6 bases at V and 2 bases at J, with 3 bases between. Germline V gene sequence: CDR1 SNHLY, CDR2 FYNNEI.